Detailed here is one T cell receptor beta chain. The ends were cut back, 0 bases at V and 6 bases at J, with 11 bases in the middle. Germline CDR1 reads ENHRY; CDR2 reads SYGVKD. There are 14 residues in the CDR3. The source of the sample is a study of control samples from healthy donors and cancer patients. Assay: immunoSEQ multiplex PCR; the TCRdb copy retains only in-frame clones and omits some. The sample has about 82,000 clones; around nine tenths are singletons. V gene TRBV10-3 combines with J gene TRBJ1-1; D remains ambiguous. Sequenced material: blood. The sequence came from a man in his forties or fifties in good health. The CDR3 region has the DNA TGTGCCATCAGTGAGTCAAGGAACGGCGCTGAAGCTTTCTTT. The encoded protein is CAISESRNGAEAFF.